The clone carrying this TCR beta chain was detected many times. For the second PCR, which ran for roughly 6 to 11 cycles, a sample-barcoded 5' primer and a J-beta primer mix were used. MiXCR, run by TCRdb on the 5' RACE reads, gives a single entry per CDR3 protein. The profile shows about 590,000 distinct CDR3 sequences, under 30% of them singletons. The sample originates from a study of blood T cells in healthy people across ages. The trim removed 5 bases at V and 6 bases at J, leaving 3 bases unmatched. This CDR3 has 14 amino acids. This TCR was recovered from a woman older than 75 in good health. The chain is built from TRBV12-3 or TRBV12-4 and TRBJ1-6; 8 nucleotides agree with TRBD1. The sequencing sample was made of blood. This CDR3 reads CASSIGQGNSPLHF. The CDR3 bases are TGTGCCAGCAGTATAGGACAGGGTAATTCACCCCTCCACTTT.